Listed here are 20 T cell receptor beta chains from one sample, sequenced in a study of T cell changes during pregnancy in multiple sclerosis. Sequenced by immunoSEQ multiplex PCR; TCRdb stores in-frame clones only, minus some. Among about 20,000 clones listed, over 85% were seen once. Source: CD8+ T cells from peripheral blood mononuclear cells, taken in the second trimester of pregnancy. The receptors shown here come from a female donor in good health, enrolled as a control in a pregnancy study.

V gene TRBV6-1 combines with J gene TRBJ2-1; 10 bases fit TRBD2. This CDR3 has 15 amino acids. V gave up 5 bases and J gave up 8 bases; unmatched junction bases: 9. Germline assignment: CDR1 MNHNS and CDR2 SASEGT. CDR3 region: CASSHLAGEVDEQFF. DNA of the CDR3: TGTGCCAGCAGTCATCTAGCGGGAGAAGTGGATGAGCAGTTCTTC.

This clone has only one observation. The chain employs TRBV27 and TRBJ2-7; 8 bases line up with TRBD1. The J segment lost 4 bases and the V segment lost 2 bases, leaving 4 bases of the junction unmatched. Germline V gives CDR1 MNHEY, CDR2 SMNVEV (reference sequence). CDR3 length: 14 residues. The CDR3 DNA sequence: TGTGCCAGCAGTTTACAGGGGGCGGGGTACGAGCAGTACTTC. It encodes CASSLQGAGYEQYF.

The V and J genes are TRBV6-1 and TRBJ1-2, with 11 positions matching TRBD1. The CDR3 totals 16 residues. V trimming: 1 base; J trimming: 4 bases; junction bases outside the gene matches: 5. Germline V lookup: CDR1 MNHNS, CDR2 SASEGT. Written as DNA, the CDR3 is TGTGCCAGCAGTGAAGGGGAGGGACAGGGGGGCTATGGCTACACCTTC. Its translation: CASSEGEGQGGYGYTF.

This chain joins TRBV15 and TRBJ1-3; D unresolved. This CDR3 is built from 15 residues. Trimming left V 5 bases short and J 4 bases short, with 15 bases between. Germline V gene sequence: CDR1 LNHNV, CDR2 YYDKDF (reference sequence). This chain's CDR3 is CATSPRRRSGNTIYF. CDR3 DNA sequence: TGTGCCACCAGCCCCCGGAGGCGAAGCGGAAACACCATATATTTT. Together with reference TRBV15 and TRBJ1-3, the CDR3 gives the full variable domain: DAMVIQNPRYQVTQFGKPVTLSCSQTLNHNVMYWYQQKSSQAPKLLFHYYDKDFNNEADTPDNFQSRRPNTSFCFLDIRSPGLGDTAMYLCATSPRRRSGNTIYFGEGSWLTVV.

The CDR3 reads CASSLGVMNTEAFF. The CDR3 DNA is TGTGCCAGCAGCTTGGGAGTCATGAACACTGAAGCTTTCTTT. The chain is built from TRBV5-8 and TRBJ1-1; D is unclear. Trimming took off 0 bases at V and 0 bases at J, with 6 bases between the two ends. Germline-derived CDR1 and CDR2 are SGHTS and YDEGEE. The CDR3 contains 14 residues.

This sequence joins TRBV19 and TRBJ2-3; 11 positions match TRBD1. Germline V gene sequence: CDR1 LNHDA, CDR2 SQIVND (reference sequence). V gave up 5 bases and J gave up 5 bases; unmatched junction bases: 3. The CDR3 has 14 residues. The CDR3, as DNA: TGTGCCAGTAGTTGGGGGACAGGGGGAGATACGCAGTATTTT. Residues: CASSWGTGGDTQYF.

J is TRBJ1-2 and V is TRBV27; D might be TRBD1 (6 bases). Germline loops: CDR1 MNHEY, CDR2 SMNVEV (reference sequence). V shed 6 bases and J shed 3 bases, with 11 bases lying between them. The CDR3 length is 13 residues. In nucleotides, the CDR3 is TGTGCCAGCAGCCCACAGGGCCACTATGGCTACACCTTC. It specifies CASSPQGHYGYTF.

The V gene is TRBV7-2, the J gene TRBJ2-7; 15 positions match TRBD2. V was pared by 3 bases and J by 13 bases, with 4 bases of the junction left unmatched. CDR3 length: 13 amino acids. Germline lookup yields CDR1 SGHTA and CDR2 FQGNSA. CDR3 coding DNA: TGTGCCAGCAGCTTGAGGACTAGCGGGGGGGCTTACTTC. Protein: CASSLRTSGGAYF.

The chain couples TRBV28 to TRBJ2-7; D might be TRBD1 (6 bases). The CDR3 runs 15 residues. Trimming pared 3 bases from V and 7 bases from J, leaving 19 bases between. Germline CDR1 and CDR2: MDHEN and SYDVKM. The CDR3 is CASSFNVRGWSEQYF. The CDR3 nucleotides are TGTGCCAGCAGTTTTAATGTCAGGGGCTGGAGTGAGCAGTACTTC.

V usage is TRBV5-6 and J usage is TRBJ2-7; TRBD1 might be the D (5 bases). V was trimmed by 0 bases and J by 7 bases, leaving 8 bases between them. CDR1 SGHDT and CDR2 YYEEEE come from the germline V gene. The CDR3 sequence is 12 residues long. This CDR3 reads CASSLEGREQYF. CDR3 bases: TGTGCCAGCAGCTTGGAGGGGCGGGAGCAGTACTTC.

V usage is TRBV19 and J usage is TRBJ2-7; 9 bases line up with TRBD1. CDR3 length equals 17 residues. The V gene's germline CDR1 is LNHDA and CDR2 SQIVND (reference sequence). With V trimmed by 6 bases and J by 2 bases, 14 bases remained unmatched. The CDR3 DNA is TGTGCCAGTAGCCCGGCCCCGGGACAGGGCACAACCTACGAGCAGTACTTC. It yields the protein CASSPAPGQGTTYEQYF.

This sequence joins TRBV5-1 and TRBJ1-4; maybe TRBD1 (6 bases). This CDR3 has 15 residues. The V gene's germline CDR1 is SGHRS and CDR2 YFSETQ. V lost 1 base and J 3 bases, leaving 10 bases between the germline ends. The CDR3 DNA is TGCGCCAGCAGCTTGCGACCAGGGGCTAATGAAAAACTGTTTTTT. Amino acids: CASSLRPGANEKLFF.

CDR3: CASSLGGWGTGELFF. In DNA form, the CDR3 reads TGTGCCAGCAGTTTGGGGGGGTGGGGCACCGGGGAGCTGTTTTTT. V is TRBV28 and J is TRBJ2-2; 7 bases map to TRBD2. V shed 3 bases and J 4 bases; nucleotides not matched to a gene: 5. Germline V CDR1 and CDR2: MDHEN, SYDVKM. The CDR3 spans 15 residues.

The V gene is TRBV6-5, the J gene TRBJ2-2; 8 bases fit TRBD1. V lost 1 base to trimming and J lost 1 base; unmatched junction nucleotides: 2. Per the germline V gene, CDR1 is MNHEY and CDR2 is SVGAGI. The CDR3 is made up of 16 amino acids. The CDR3 nucleotides are TGTGCCAGCAGTTACTTAGGGACAGGGAACACCGGGGAGCTGTTTTTT. Amino acid sequence: CASSYLGTGNTGELFF.

The rearrangement joins TRBV5-1 to TRBJ2-7; 7 positions agree with TRBD1. The germline V gene has CDR1 SGHRS and CDR2 YFSETQ. The J segment lost 3 bases and the V segment lost 4 bases, leaving 4 bases of the junction unmatched. This CDR3 region has 13 residues. DNA of the CDR3: TGCGCCAGCAGCGGACAGGACTTCTACGAGCAGTACTTC. Translated, it gives CASSGQDFYEQYF.

The chain has TRBV28 and TRBJ1-2; TRBD1 is a possible D gene (6 bases). V was shortened by 5 bases and J by 8 bases, with 12 bases between the two germline ends. The CDR3 spans 12 residues. CDR1 and CDR2 (germline): MDHEN, SYDVKM. CDR3 bases: TGTGCCAGCAGTACAGGGACGTGGGGCTACACCTTC. Its protein is CASSTGTWGYTF.

The chain uses TRBV14 and TRBJ2-4; maybe TRBD2 (5 bases). CDR3 size: 16 residues. V lost 4 bases, J lost 4 bases, and 17 bases lay in between. The V gene's germline CDR1 is SGHDN and CDR2 FVKESK. CDR3 in amino acids: CASSPAAERAKNIQYF. CDR3 coding DNA: TGTGCCAGCAGCCCCGCGGCGGAGAGGGCGAAAAACATTCAGTACTTC.

V usage is TRBV4-1 and J usage is TRBJ1-3, with D unresolved. This CDR3 spans 11 amino acids. V lost 6 bases, J lost 8 bases, and 8 bases lay in between. Per germline, CDR1 MGHRA and CDR2 YSYEKL. The CDR3 sequence: CASRGRDTIYF. The CDR3 DNA is TGCGCCAGCAGGGGGAGGGACACCATATATTTT.

As to this clone: Other DNA sequences from this sample encode an identical CDR3 as well. This chain's CDR3 is CASSQDLAGGPDTQYF. CDR3 nucleotides: TGCGCCAGCAGCCAAGACCTAGCGGGAGGCCCAGATACGCAGTATTTT. The rearrangement links TRBV4-3 to TRBJ2-3, with 11 nucleotides matching TRBD2. The CDR3 extends over 16 amino acids. CDR1 and CDR2 (germline): LGHNA, YSLEER. The ends lost 0 bases at V and 4 bases at J; junction bases unmatched: 3.

The V gene is TRBV14, the J gene TRBJ2-7; possibly TRBD2 for D (5 bases). In germline, CDR1 is SGHDN, CDR2 FVKESK. This CDR3 spans 13 amino acids. The V end lost 1 base, the J end lost 1 base, and 5 bases lay between the germline ends. DNA of the CDR3: TGTGCCAGCAGCCAAGGGACTTCCTACGAGCAGTACTTC. It is translated as CASSQGTSYEQYF.